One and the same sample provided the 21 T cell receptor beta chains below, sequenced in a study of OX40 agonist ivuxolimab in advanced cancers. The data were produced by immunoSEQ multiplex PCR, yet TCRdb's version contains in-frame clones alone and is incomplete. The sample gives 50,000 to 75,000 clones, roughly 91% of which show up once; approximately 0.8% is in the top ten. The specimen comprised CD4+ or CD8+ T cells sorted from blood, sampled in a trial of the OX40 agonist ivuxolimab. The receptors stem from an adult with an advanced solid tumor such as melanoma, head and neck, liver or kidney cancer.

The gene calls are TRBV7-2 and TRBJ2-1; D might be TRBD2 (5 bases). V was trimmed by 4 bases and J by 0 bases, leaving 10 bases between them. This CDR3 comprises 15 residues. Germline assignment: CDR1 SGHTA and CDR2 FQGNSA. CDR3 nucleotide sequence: TGTGCCAGCAGCTGGAGGCTCACCTCCTACAATGAGCAGTTCTTC. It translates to CASSWRLTSYNEQFF.

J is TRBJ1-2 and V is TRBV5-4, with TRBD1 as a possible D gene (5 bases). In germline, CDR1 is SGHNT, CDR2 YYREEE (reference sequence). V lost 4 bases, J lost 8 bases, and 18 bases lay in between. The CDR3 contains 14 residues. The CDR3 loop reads CASSALGRAGGYTF. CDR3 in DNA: TGTGCCAGCAGCGCATTGGGCCGGGCAGGGGGCTACACCTTC.

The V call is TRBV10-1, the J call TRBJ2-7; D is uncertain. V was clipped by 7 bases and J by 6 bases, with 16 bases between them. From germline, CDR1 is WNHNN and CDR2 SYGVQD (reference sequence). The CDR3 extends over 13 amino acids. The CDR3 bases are TGCGCCAGCAACTCAGGTGTGGGCCGCGAGCAGTACTTC. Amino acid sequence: CASNSGVGREQYF.

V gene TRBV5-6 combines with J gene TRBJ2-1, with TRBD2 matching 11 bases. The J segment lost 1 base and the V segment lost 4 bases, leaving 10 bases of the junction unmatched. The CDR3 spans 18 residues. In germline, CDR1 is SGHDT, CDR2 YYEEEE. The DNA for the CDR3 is TGTGCCAGCAGCCAGATTACTAGCGGGAGTGGGTCCTACAATGAGCAGTTCTTC. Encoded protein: CASSQITSGSGSYNEQFF. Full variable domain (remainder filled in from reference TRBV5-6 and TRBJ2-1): DAGVTQSPTHLIKTRGQQVTLRCSPKSGHDTVSWYQQALGQGPQFIFQYYEEEERQRGNFPDRFSGHQFPNYSSELNVNALLLGDSALYLCASSQITSGSGSYNEQFFGPGTRLTVL.

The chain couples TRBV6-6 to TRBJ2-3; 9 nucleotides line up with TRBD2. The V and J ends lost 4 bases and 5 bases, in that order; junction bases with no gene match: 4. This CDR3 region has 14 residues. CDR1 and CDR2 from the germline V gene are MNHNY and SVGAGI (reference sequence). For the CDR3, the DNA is TGTGCCAGCAGTTGGGGAGCGGGAGGAGATACGCAGTATTTT. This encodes CASSWGAGGDTQYF.

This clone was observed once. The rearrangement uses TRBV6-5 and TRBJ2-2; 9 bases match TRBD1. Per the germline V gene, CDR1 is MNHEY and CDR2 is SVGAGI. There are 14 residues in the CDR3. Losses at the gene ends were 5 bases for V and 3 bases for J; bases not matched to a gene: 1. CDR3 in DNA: TGTGCCAGCAGTAGGGACAGGGACACCGGGGAGCTGTTTTTT. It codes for CASSRDRDTGELFF.

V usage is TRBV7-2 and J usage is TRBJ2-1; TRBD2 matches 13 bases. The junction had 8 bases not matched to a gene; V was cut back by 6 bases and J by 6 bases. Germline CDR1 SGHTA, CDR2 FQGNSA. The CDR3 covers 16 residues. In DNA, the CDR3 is TGTGCCAGCAGTCCTCCCGGGACTAGCGGGGTCAATGAGCAGTTCTTC. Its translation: CASSPPGTSGVNEQFF.

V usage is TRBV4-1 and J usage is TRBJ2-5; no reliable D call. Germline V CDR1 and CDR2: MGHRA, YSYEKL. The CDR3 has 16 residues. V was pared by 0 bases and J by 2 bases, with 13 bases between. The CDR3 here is CASSQEGGEPQETQYF. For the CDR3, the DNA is TGCGCCAGCAGCCAAGAGGGTGGGGAACCACAAGAGACCCAGTACTTC.

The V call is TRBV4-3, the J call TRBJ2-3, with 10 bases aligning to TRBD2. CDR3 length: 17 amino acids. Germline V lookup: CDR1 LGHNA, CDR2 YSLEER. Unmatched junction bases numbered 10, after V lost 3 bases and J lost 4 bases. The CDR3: CASSQAPYSGGPDTQYF. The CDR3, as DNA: TGCGCCAGCAGCCAGGCCCCATATAGCGGGGGGCCAGATACGCAGTATTTT.

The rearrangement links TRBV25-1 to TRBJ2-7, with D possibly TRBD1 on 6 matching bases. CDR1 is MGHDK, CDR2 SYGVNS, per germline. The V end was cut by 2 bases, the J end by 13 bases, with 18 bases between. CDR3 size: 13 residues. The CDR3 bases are TGTGCCAGCAGTGAACCCCTCAGGGGAAGGTCATACTTC. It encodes CASSEPLRGRSYF.

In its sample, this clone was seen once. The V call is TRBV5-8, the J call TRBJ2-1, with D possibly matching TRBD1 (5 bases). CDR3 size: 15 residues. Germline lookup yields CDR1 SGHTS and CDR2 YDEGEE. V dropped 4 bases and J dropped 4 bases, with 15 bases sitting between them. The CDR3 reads CASSSTGQAYNEQFF. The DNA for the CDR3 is TGTGCCAGCAGCAGTACAGGCCAAGCTTACAATGAGCAGTTCTTC.

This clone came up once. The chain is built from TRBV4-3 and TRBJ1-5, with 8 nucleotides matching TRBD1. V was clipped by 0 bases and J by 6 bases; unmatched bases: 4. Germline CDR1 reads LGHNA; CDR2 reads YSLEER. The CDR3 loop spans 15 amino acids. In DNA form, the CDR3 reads TGCGCCAGCAGCCAAGAGCCGACAGGGGCTCAGCCCCAGCATTTT. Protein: CASSQEPTGAQPQHF.

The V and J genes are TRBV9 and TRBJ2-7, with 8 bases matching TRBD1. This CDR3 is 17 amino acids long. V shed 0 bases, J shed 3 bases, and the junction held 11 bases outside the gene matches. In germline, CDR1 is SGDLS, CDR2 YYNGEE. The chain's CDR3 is CASSVGGGGQGVYEQYF. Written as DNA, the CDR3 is TGTGCCAGCAGCGTAGGGGGCGGAGGACAGGGAGTCTACGAGCAGTACTTC. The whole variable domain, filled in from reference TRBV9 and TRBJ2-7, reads DSGVTQTPKHLITATGQRVTLRCSPRSGDLSVYWYQQSLDQGLQFLIQYYNGEERAKGNILERFSAQQFPDLHSELNLSSLELGDSALYFCASSVGGGGQGVYEQYFGPGTRLTVT.

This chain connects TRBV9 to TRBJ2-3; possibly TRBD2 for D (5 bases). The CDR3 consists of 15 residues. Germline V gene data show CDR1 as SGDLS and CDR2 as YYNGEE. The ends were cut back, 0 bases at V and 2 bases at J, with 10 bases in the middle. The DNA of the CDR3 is TGTGCCAGCAGCGTAGTCGGACTTCCCACAGATACGCAGTATTTT. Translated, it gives CASSVVGLPTDTQYF. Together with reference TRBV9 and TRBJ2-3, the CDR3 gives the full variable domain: DSGVTQTPKHLITATGQRVTLRCSPRSGDLSVYWYQQSLDQGLQFLIQYYNGEERAKGNILERFSAQQFPDLHSELNLSSLELGDSALYFCASSVVGLPTDTQYFGPGTRLTVL.

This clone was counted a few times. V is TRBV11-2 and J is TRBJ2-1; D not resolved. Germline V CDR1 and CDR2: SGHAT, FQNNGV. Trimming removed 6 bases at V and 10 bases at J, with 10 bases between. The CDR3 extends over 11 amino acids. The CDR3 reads CASREMGEQFF. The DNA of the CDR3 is TGTGCCAGCAGGGAAATGGGGGAGCAGTTCTTC.

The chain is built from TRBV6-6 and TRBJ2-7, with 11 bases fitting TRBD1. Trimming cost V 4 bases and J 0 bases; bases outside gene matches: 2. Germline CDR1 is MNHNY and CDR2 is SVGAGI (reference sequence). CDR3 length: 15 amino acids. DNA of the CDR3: TGTGCCAGCAGTTCCGGGACAGGGGGCTCCTACGAGCAGTACTTC. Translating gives CASSSGTGGSYEQYF.

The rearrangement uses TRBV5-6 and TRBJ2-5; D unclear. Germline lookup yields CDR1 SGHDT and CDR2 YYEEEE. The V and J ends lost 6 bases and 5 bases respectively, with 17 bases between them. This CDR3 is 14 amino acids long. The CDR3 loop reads CASTLVSVGETQYF. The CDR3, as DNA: TGTGCCAGCACCCTGGTTTCTGTTGGGGAGACCCAGTACTTC.

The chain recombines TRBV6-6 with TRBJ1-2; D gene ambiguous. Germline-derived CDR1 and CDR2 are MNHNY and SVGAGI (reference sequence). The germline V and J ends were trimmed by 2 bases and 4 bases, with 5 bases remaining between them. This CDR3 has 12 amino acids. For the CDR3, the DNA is TGTGCCAGCAGTTACGGAGGCTATGGCTACACCTTC. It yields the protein CASSYGGYGYTF.

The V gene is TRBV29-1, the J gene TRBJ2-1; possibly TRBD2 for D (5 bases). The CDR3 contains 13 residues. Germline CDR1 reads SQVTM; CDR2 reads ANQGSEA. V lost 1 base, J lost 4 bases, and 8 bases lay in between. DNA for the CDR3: TGCAGCGTTGAAGCAGTAGCGTACAATGAGCAGTTCTTC. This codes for CSVEAVAYNEQFF.

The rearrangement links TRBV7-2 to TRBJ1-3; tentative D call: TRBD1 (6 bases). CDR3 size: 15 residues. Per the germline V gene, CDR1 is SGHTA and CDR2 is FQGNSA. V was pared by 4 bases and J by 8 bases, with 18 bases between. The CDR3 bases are TGTGCCAGCAGCTGGGGGGGGGCCCGAGGAGACACCATATATTTT. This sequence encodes CASSWGGARGDTIYF.

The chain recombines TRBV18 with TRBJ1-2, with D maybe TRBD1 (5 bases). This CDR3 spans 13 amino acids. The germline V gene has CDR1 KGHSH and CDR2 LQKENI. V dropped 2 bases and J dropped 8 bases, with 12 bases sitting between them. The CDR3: CASSPGGVGGYTF. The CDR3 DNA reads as TGTGCCAGCTCACCAGGAGGGGTCGGCGGCTACACCTTC.